The 18 T cell receptor beta chains listed next were all sequenced from one sample in a study of post-analysis software for immune sequencing data. Unique molecular identifiers had been added to the TCR beta cDNA libraries. One entry per CDR3 protein, called by TCRdb with MiXCR from the PCR reads. The repertoire holds around 710,000 distinct CDR3 sequences, with just over 45% as singletons. Antigen specificity for these receptors is unknown. Overall study findings and caveats: Higher frequency in patients than in controls was seen for roughly five TRBV segments, with TRBV5-6, TRBV5-1 and TRBV20-1 among them.

The sample comprised blood. These receptors were collected from a girl between 5 and 17 years old with multiple sclerosis.

The chain uses TRBV4-2 and TRBJ1-1, with D unresolved. Germline lookup yields CDR1 LGHNA and CDR2 YNFKEQ. This CDR3 spans 11 amino acids. Trimming took 6 bases from V and 7 from J, leaving 9 bases between them. CDR3 amino acids: CASSLDGEAFF. CDR3 bases: TGTGCCAGCAGTCTGGACGGTGAAGCTTTCTTT.

This chain joins TRBV7-9 and TRBJ2-7; either TRBD1 or TRBD2 may supply D (7 bases each). The CDR3 consists of 14 residues. CDR1 is SEHNR, CDR2 FQNEAQ, per germline (reference sequence). Trimming removed 6 bases at V and 2 bases at J, with 14 bases between. The CDR3 nucleotides read TGTGCCAGCAGTCAGGGGGGGGAGACCTACGAGCAGTACTTC. Protein sequence: CASSQGGETYEQYF.

The chain couples TRBV6-5 to TRBJ2-3; TRBD2 matches at 13 bases. The CDR3 has 14 amino acids. The germline gives CDR1 MNHEY, CDR2 SVGAGI. The ends lost 10 bases at V and 2 bases at J; junction bases unmatched: 3. CDR3 protein: CATGLAGYTDTQYF. CDR3 DNA: TGTGCCACGGGACTAGCGGGGTACACAGATACGCAGTATTTT.

This clonotype has only one observation. The V gene is TRBV7-9, the J gene TRBJ1-1; 8 bases fit TRBD1. Per germline, CDR1 SEHNR and CDR2 FQNEAQ (reference sequence). V lost 5 bases to trimming and J lost 4 bases; unmatched junction nucleotides: 15. This CDR3 spans 17 amino acids. The CDR3 reads CASSLRQGIGVSTEAFF. CDR3 nucleotide sequence: TGTGCCAGCAGCCTACGACAGGGGATCGGTGTTAGCACTGAAGCTTTCTTT.

This chain links TRBV7-2 with TRBJ2-1; possibly TRBD2 for D (6 bases). Deletions cut 0 bases from V and 4 bases from J, with 10 bases between. The CDR3 extends over 15 amino acids. The germline CDR1 and CDR2 sequences are SGHTA and FQGNSA. The CDR3 region has the DNA TGTGCCAGCAGCTTAGCGCGGGGACTTTACAATGAGCAGTTCTTC. Encoded protein: CASSLARGLYNEQFF.

The chain uses TRBV7-8 and TRBJ2-7, with D perhaps TRBD1 (6 bases). The CDR3 is 14 residues long. Germline V gene data show CDR1 as SGHVS and CDR2 as FQNEAQ. V lost 2 bases to trimming and J lost 3 bases, with 11 bases between them. CDR3 bases: TGTGCCAGCAGCTTAACGGGCAGGGGCTACGAGCAGTACTTC. It specifies CASSLTGRGYEQYF.

The chain employs TRBV5-1 and TRBJ2-5; 7 nucleotides line up with TRBD2. The ends lost 4 bases at V and 5 bases at J; junction bases unmatched: 8. The CDR3 spans 14 residues. The V gene's germline CDR1 is SGHRS and CDR2 YFSETQ. The DNA for the CDR3 is TGCGCCAGCAGCGCACTAGCGACCTCGGAGACCCAGTACTTC. Amino acid sequence: CASSALATSETQYF.

A few counts support this clonotype. V gene TRBV6-1 combines with J gene TRBJ2-4, with D perhaps matching TRBD2 (6 bases). Judging by the DNA end, TRBJ2-7 fits better; the J call may be wrong. The CDR3 has 14 residues. Germline V gives CDR1 MNHNS, CDR2 SASEGT. CDR3 coding DNA: TGTGCCAGCAGTGAAGGTTCCGGGGGCTACGAGCAGTACTTC. Protein sequence: CASSEGSGGYEQYF.

The chain joins TRBV5-1 to TRBJ2-3; 7 bases match TRBD2. The CDR3 contains 14 residues. Germline CDR1 reads SGHRS; CDR2 reads YFSETQ. The junction had 5 bases not matched to a gene; V was cut back by 0 bases and J by 7 bases. The CDR3 bases are TGCGCCAGCAGCTTGGAAGGACTAGAGAATACGCAGTATTTT. It translates to CASSLEGLENTQYF.

In this sample, this clonotype turned up many times. The chain uses TRBV7-9 and TRBJ1-1; D gene uncertain. The CDR3 length is 13 residues. V was cut by 3 bases and J by 1 base, with 6 bases left in between. CDR1 and CDR2 (germline): SEHNR, FQNEAQ (reference sequence). In DNA form, the CDR3 reads TGTGCCAGCAGCTTCGGCGGGAACACTGAAGCTTTCTTT. Its protein is CASSFGGNTEAFF.

This clonotype was counted only a few times. The chain carries TRBV5-1 and TRBJ2-7; unclear D gene. Trimming took off 2 bases at V and 6 bases at J, with 6 bases between the two ends. Looked up from germline, CDR1 is SGHRS and CDR2 is YFSETQ. This CDR3 has 11 residues. CDR3 sequence (DNA): TGCGCCAGCAGCTTTGACCGCGAGCAGTACTTC. It is translated as CASSFDREQYF.

The gene calls are TRBV15 and TRBJ1-1, with D hard to call. CDR1 is LNHNV, CDR2 YYDKDF, per germline (reference sequence). The V end lost 0 bases, the J end lost 1 base, and 9 bases lay between the germline ends. This CDR3 spans 15 amino acids. CDR3 nucleotide sequence: TGTGCCACCAGCAGAGATCGGTCGTCGAACACTGAAGCTTTCTTT. Protein: CATSRDRSSNTEAFF. Full variable domain (rest looked up from reference TRBV15 and TRBJ1-1): DAMVIQNPRYQVTQFGKPVTLSCSQTLNHNVMYWYQQKSSQAPKLLFHYYDKDFNNEADTPDNFQSRRPNTSFCFLDIRSPGLGDTAMYLCATSRDRSSNTEAFFGQGTRLTVV.

The V gene is TRBV4-3, the J gene TRBJ1-1; TRBD1 agrees at 7 bases. The trim removed 5 bases at V and 0 bases at J, leaving 3 bases unmatched. CDR1 and CDR2 (germline): LGHNA, YSLEER. The CDR3 loop spans 14 amino acids. CDR3 nucleotides: TGCGCCAGCAGCATTGGGACAGTGAACACTGAAGCTTTCTTT. Amino acid sequence: CASSIGTVNTEAFF.

This chain links TRBV29-1 with TRBJ2-1, with 11 bases identical to TRBD2. With 3 bases clipped from V and 5 bases from J, the junction kept 3 bases outside the gene matches. The CDR3 covers 14 residues. The germline V gene has CDR1 SQVTM and CDR2 ANQGSEA. CDR3 nucleotide sequence: TGCAGCGTTGATGAACTAGCGGGGGACAATGAGCAGTTCTTC. Translating gives CSVDELAGDNEQFF.

V and J are TRBV24-1 and TRBJ1-2, with TRBD1 as a possible D gene (6 bases). CDR3 length: 14 residues. V lost 3 bases and J 5 bases, leaving 12 bases between the germline ends. CDR1 is KGHDR and CDR2 is SFDVKD in the germline V gene. In DNA, the CDR3 is TGTGCCACCAGTGATGCGCAGGGGTCGTATGGCTACACCTTC. This translates into CATSDAQGSYGYTF.

V is TRBV29-1 and J is TRBJ2-1, with 9 bases that match TRBD2. The CDR3 is 18 amino acids. Trimming took 0 bases from V and 8 from J; bases not matched to a gene: 17. Germline-derived CDR1 and CDR2 are SQVTM and ANQGSEA. The CDR3 here is CSVEDQGLAGTRVYEQFF. CDR3 DNA: TGCAGCGTTGAAGATCAGGGGCTAGCGGGAACCCGGGTTTATGAGCAGTTCTTC.

This rearrangement joins TRBV28 to TRBJ2-5, with 7 positions matching TRBD2. In germline, CDR1 is MDHEN, CDR2 SYDVKM. This CDR3 region has 16 residues. The junction had 8 bases not matched to a gene; V was cut back by 4 bases and J by 0 bases. The CDR3 here is CASSSISGMYQETQYF. DNA of the CDR3: TGTGCCAGCAGTTCCATCAGCGGGATGTACCAAGAGACCCAGTACTTC.

This rearrangement joins TRBV20-1 to TRBJ2-7, with TRBD1 matching 8 bases. Germline-derived CDR1 and CDR2 are DFQATT and SNEGSKA (reference sequence). Trimming took 1 base from V and 3 from J; bases not matched to a gene: 8. The CDR3 is 15 amino acids. DNA of the CDR3: TGCAGTGCTAGAGGCCCATTACAGGGGGTCTACGAGCAGTACTTC. Translation: CSARGPLQGVYEQYF.